One sample yielded the 27 T cell receptor beta chains listed below, sequenced in a study of Tregs in tolerant kidney transplant recipients. Sequencing was performed with immunoSEQ multiplex PCR; in TCRdb, only in-frame clones are kept and a portion is missing. Of about 14,000 clones listed, around three quarters are singletons. The source was Tregs from blood, collected before the transplant. Receptors were obtained from a human donor who received a combined kidney and bone marrow transplant.

The chain couples TRBV29-1 to TRBJ2-7, with D hard to call. In germline, CDR1 is SQVTM, CDR2 ANQGSEA. V was shortened by 0 bases and J by 2 bases, with 8 bases between the two germline ends. There are 13 residues in the CDR3. DNA of the CDR3: TGCAGCGTTGAAGACGGTACGACCTACGAGCAGTACTTC. Residues: CSVEDGTTYEQYF.

This rearrangement joins TRBV2 to TRBJ1-2, with TRBD1 matching over 7 bases. V was clipped by 6 bases and J by 3 bases; unmatched bases: 10. The CDR3 contains 15 residues. Germline CDR1 is SNHLY and CDR2 is FYNNEI. CDR3 region: CASRETGTKHYGYTF. The CDR3 bases are TGTGCCAGCAGAGAGACAGGGACGAAACACTATGGCTACACCTTC.

The chain has TRBV7-2 and TRBJ2-7, with D tentatively TRBD2 (5 bases). Trimming pared 1 base from V and 2 bases from J, leaving 12 bases between. The CDR3 runs to 15 residues. Germline assignment: CDR1 SGHTA and CDR2 FQGNSA. The chain's CDR3 is CASSLEALGTYEQYF. The CDR3 DNA reads TGTGCCAGCAGCTTAGAGGCACTAGGGACCTACGAGCAGTACTTC.

This clone showed up just once. This rearrangement joins TRBV6-5 to TRBJ2-3; D might be TRBD2 (6 bases). Per germline, CDR1 MNHEY and CDR2 SVGAGI. V lost 6 bases to trimming and J lost 0 bases, with 13 bases between them. CDR3 size: 15 residues. The CDR3 protein is CASRAPGVSTDTQYF. As DNA, the CDR3 is TGTGCCAGCAGGGCCCCGGGGGTCAGCACAGATACGCAGTATTTT.

The chain couples TRBV7-2 to TRBJ2-3; D is ambiguous. V dropped 1 base and J dropped 6 bases, with 8 bases sitting between them. Germline loops: CDR1 SGHTA, CDR2 FQGNSA. The CDR3 has 13 residues. Here the CDR3 DNA reads TGTGCCAGCAGCTTAGGGGCAGAGGATACGCAGTATTTT. As protein: CASSLGAEDTQYF.

This clone was detected only a few times. The rearrangement joins TRBV10-2 to TRBJ2-7; TRBD2 agrees at 9 bases. J gave up 6 bases and V 4 bases, and 7 bases lay outside the gene matches. CDR3 length: 14 residues. Germline V gene sequence: CDR1 WSHSY, CDR2 SAAADI. The CDR3 sequence is CASSGPSGTVEQYF. The DNA of the CDR3 is TGCGCCAGCAGTGGGCCTAGCGGGACGGTCGAGCAGTACTTC.

The chain employs TRBV6-5 and TRBJ1-6, with D unresolved. CDR3 length equals 14 residues. V shed 6 bases and J shed 5 bases, with 11 bases lying between them. The V gene's germline CDR1 is MNHEY and CDR2 SVGAGI. CDR3 residues: CASSYRTHNSPLHF. CDR3 sequence (DNA): TGTGCCAGCAGCTATCGTACCCATAATTCACCCCTCCACTTT.

Note on this clone: The same CDR3 also results from other DNA sequences found in this sample. This chain uses TRBV15 with TRBJ1-5, with TRBD1 as a possible D gene (5 bases). Per the germline V gene, CDR1 is LNHNV and CDR2 is YYDKDF (reference sequence). Trimming took off 0 bases at V and 2 bases at J, with 5 bases between the two ends. CDR3 length: 14 amino acids. The CDR3 DNA is TGTGCCACCAGCAGAGACAGGGGCAATCAGCCCCAGCATTTT. Its protein is CATSRDRGNQPQHF.

The chain has TRBV7-2 and TRBJ1-3; 10 bases align to TRBD1. Germline-derived CDR1 and CDR2 are SGHTA and FQGNSA. The junction had 4 bases not matched to a gene; V was cut back by 1 base and J by 1 base. This CDR3 region has 17 residues. For the CDR3, the DNA is TGTGCCAGCAGCTTAGGGGGACAGGGGATATCTGGAAACACCATATATTTT. It encodes CASSLGGQGISGNTIYF.

The rearrangement links TRBV28 to TRBJ1-4, with D perhaps matching TRBD1 (5 bases). This CDR3 has 13 residues. Germline V gene lookup returns CDR1 MDHEN and CDR2 SYDVKM. V was pared by 8 bases and J by 8 bases, with 15 bases between. The CDR3 nucleotides are TGTGCCAGCGGTAGGCAGGGCTTCGAAAAACTGTTTTTT. It is translated as CASGRQGFEKLFF.

The chain employs TRBV30 and TRBJ1-4; 10 nucleotides line up with TRBD1. Germline V gene lookup returns CDR1 GTSNPN and CDR2 SVGIG (reference sequence). The CDR3 length is 15 residues. The V gene end was trimmed by 4 bases and the J gene end by 8 bases; junction bases not matched to a gene: 10. The CDR3 is CAWTARQGAGEKLFF. CDR3 nucleotide sequence: TGTGCCTGGACCGCTCGACAGGGGGCGGGAGAAAAACTGTTTTTT.

The chain combines TRBV5-1 with TRBJ1-2, with TRBD1 identical over 8 bases. The germline CDR1 and CDR2 sequences are SGHRS and YFSETQ. The V segment lost 0 bases and the J segment 4 bases; nucleotides outside the gene matches: 8. The CDR3 is 16 amino acids. The CDR3 region is CASSLGPGQGIYGYTF. The CDR3 DNA is TGCGCCAGCAGCTTGGGGCCCGGACAGGGTATCTATGGCTACACCTTC.

The V and J genes are TRBV19 and TRBJ1-1, with D possibly TRBD1 on 5 matching bases. From germline, CDR1 is LNHDA and CDR2 SQIVND (reference sequence). The CDR3 length is 15 residues. V lost 1 base to trimming and J lost 7 bases, with 16 bases between them. The CDR3 is CASSIAPGIYGEAFF. CDR3 sequence (DNA): TGTGCCAGTAGTATAGCGCCAGGGATATATGGTGAAGCTTTCTTT.

The chain is built from TRBV2 and TRBJ1-5; D is possibly TRBD1 (5 bases). V lost 6 bases and J 0 bases, leaving 18 bases between the germline ends. CDR1 is SNHLY and CDR2 is FYNNEI in the germline V gene. CDR3 length equals 17 residues. The CDR3 bases are TGTGCCAGCAGGATAGGAAGGGGCTACTCTAGCAATCAGCCCCAGCATTTT. Translation gives CASRIGRGYSSNQPQHF.

This sequence joins TRBV2 and TRBJ2-1; TRBD2 agrees at 8 bases. The CDR3 has 16 residues. With V trimmed by 5 bases and J by 0 bases, 6 bases remained unmatched. Germline lookup yields CDR1 SNHLY and CDR2 FYNNEI. For the CDR3, the DNA is TGTGCCAGCAGTCTTATAGCGGGAAGCTCCTACAATGAGCAGTTCTTC. Protein: CASSLIAGSSYNEQFF. The complete variable domain, with remaining parts taken from reference TRBV2 and TRBJ2-1, reads EPEVTQTPSHQVTQMGQEVILRCVPISNHLYFYWYRQILGQKVEFLVSFYNNEISEKSEIFDDQFSVERPDGSNFTLKIRSTKLEDSAMYFCASSLIAGSSYNEQFFGPGTRLTVL.

The chain joins TRBV5-1 to TRBJ1-3; TRBD1 is a possible D gene (5 bases). The ends were cut back, 3 bases at V and 2 bases at J, with 15 bases in the middle. The germline CDR1 and CDR2 sequences are SGHRS and YFSETQ. The CDR3 runs to 16 residues. The CDR3 DNA sequence: TGCGCCAGCAGCTGGCAGGGTCTAAATGCTGGAAACACCATATATTTT. Its translation: CASSWQGLNAGNTIYF.

The chain carries TRBV19 and TRBJ2-7; D perhaps matches TRBD2 (5 bases). V lost 0 bases to trimming and J lost 0 bases, with 9 bases between them. Germline CDR1 LNHDA, CDR2 SQIVND (reference sequence). This CDR3 has 15 amino acids. For the CDR3, the DNA is TGTGCCAGTAGTATAGATGAGGGCAGCTCCTACGAGCAGTACTTC. Its protein product is CASSIDEGSSYEQYF.

CDR3 DNA sequence: TGTGCCAGCAGCTTGGGCGGGGGGGCAGATACGCAGTATTTT. This sequence encodes CASSLGGGADTQYF. The V and J genes are TRBV5-6 and TRBJ2-3; 9 bases are a match to TRBD2. V gave up 0 bases and J gave up 4 bases; unmatched junction bases: 0. The CDR3 totals 14 residues. The germline V gene encodes CDR1 SGHDT and CDR2 YYEEEE.

This rearrangement joins TRBV10-2 to TRBJ2-3; the match to TRBD1 covers 7 bases. V lost 5 bases, J lost 4 bases, and 9 bases stayed unmatched. Germline V gives CDR1 WSHSY, CDR2 SAAADI. This CDR3 is built from 15 residues. The CDR3 DNA reads TGCGCCAGCAGTTCAACAGGGGTAGTCGCAGATACGCAGTATTTT. Protein sequence: CASSSTGVVADTQYF.

The V gene is TRBV11-2, the J gene TRBJ2-7, with TRBD1 matching over 9 bases. Per germline, CDR1 SGHAT and CDR2 FQNNGV. J gave up 0 bases and V 8 bases, and 8 bases lay outside the gene matches. The CDR3 totals 15 residues. The CDR3 DNA is TGTGCCAGCGCAGAGGGACAGGGCCACTCCTACGAGCAGTACTTC. It is translated as CASAEGQGHSYEQYF. Together with reference TRBV11-2 and TRBJ2-7, the CDR3 gives the full variable domain: EAGVAQSPRYKIIEKRQSVAFWCNPISGHATLYWYQQILGQGPKLLIQFQNNGVVDDSQLPKDRFSAERLKGVDSTLKIQPAKLEDSAVYLCASAEGQGHSYEQYFGPGTRLTVT.

This clone was seen a single time. The gene calls are TRBV5-1 and TRBJ2-1; D possibly corresponds to TRBD2 (5 bases). Germline V gene data show CDR1 as SGHRS and CDR2 as YFSETQ. The germline V and J ends were trimmed by 2 bases and 13 bases, with 22 bases remaining between them. The CDR3 consists of 15 residues. The CDR3 nucleotides read TGCGCCAGCAGCTTCAGCGGACCACCTAAATCAAAACAGTTCTTC. This gives the protein CASSFSGPPKSKQFF.

This clone occurred a few times. CDR3 in DNA: TGTGCCAGCGGACAGGGGGAGGGTGGCTACACCTTC. Its translation: CASGQGEGGYTF. V is TRBV2 and J is TRBJ1-2; 10 bases fit TRBD1. From germline, CDR1 is SNHLY and CDR2 FYNNEI. Trimming took 8 bases from V and 7 from J; bases not matched to a gene: 4. There are 12 residues in the CDR3.

In DNA form, the CDR3 reads TGTGCCAGCAGTCCTTCCCCGAGCGGGACCCACACAGATACGCAGTATTTT. This codes for CASSPSPSGTHTDTQYF. This rearrangement joins TRBV5-4 to TRBJ2-3; 7 bases map to TRBD2. V lost 5 bases, J lost 2 bases, and 14 bases stayed unmatched. CDR1 SGHNT and CDR2 YYREEE come from the germline V gene (reference sequence). The CDR3 totals 17 residues.

V gene TRBV4-1 combines with J gene TRBJ2-1; D remains unclear. Germline-derived CDR1 and CDR2 are MGHRA and YSYEKL. The length of the CDR3 is 13 residues. V shed 0 bases and J shed 10 bases, with 10 bases lying between them. The CDR3 DNA sequence: TGCGCCAGCAGCCAAGATTCAGAACCCGAGCAGTTCTTC. Translation gives CASSQDSEPEQFF.

V gene TRBV23-1 combines with J gene TRBJ2-7; D is perhaps TRBD2 (5 bases). TRBV23-1 is recorded as an ORF, its role being uncertain. V lost 11 bases and J 3 bases, leaving 20 bases between the germline ends. This CDR3 region has 14 residues. This CDR3 is CASHPERESYEQYF. DNA for the CDR3: TGCGCCTCTCACCCGGAGAGGGAAAGCTACGAGCAGTACTTC.

The chain couples TRBV10-3 to TRBJ2-1; TRBD2 aligns across 14 bases. V trimming: 7 bases; J trimming: 0 bases; junction bases outside the gene matches: 2. This CDR3 region has 16 residues. Germline V gives CDR1 ENHRY, CDR2 SYGVKD. The CDR3 DNA is TGTGCCATCACCGGGACTAGCGGGAGCTCCTACAATGAGCAGTTCTTC. It is translated as CAITGTSGSSYNEQFF.

The rearrangement joins TRBV5-5 to TRBJ1-3; TRBD1 matches at 7 bases. The ends lost 4 bases at V and 0 bases at J; junction bases unmatched: 7. This CDR3 spans 16 amino acids. In germline, CDR1 is SGHKS, CDR2 YYEKEE (reference sequence). CDR3 bases: TGTGCCAGCAGCACCCTAGACAGGGACTCTGGAAACACCATATATTTT. This gives the protein CASSTLDRDSGNTIYF.